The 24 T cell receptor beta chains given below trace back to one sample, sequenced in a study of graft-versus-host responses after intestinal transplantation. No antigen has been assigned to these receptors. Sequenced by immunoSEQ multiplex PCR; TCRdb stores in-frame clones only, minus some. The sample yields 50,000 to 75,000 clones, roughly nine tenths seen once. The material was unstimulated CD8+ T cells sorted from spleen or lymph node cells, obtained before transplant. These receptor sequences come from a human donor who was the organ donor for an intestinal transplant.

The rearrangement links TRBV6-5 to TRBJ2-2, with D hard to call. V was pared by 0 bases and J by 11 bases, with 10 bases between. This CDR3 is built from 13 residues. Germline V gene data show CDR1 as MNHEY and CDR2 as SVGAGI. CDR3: CASSYSSGNELFF. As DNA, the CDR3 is TGTGCCAGCAGTTACTCGAGTGGTAACGAGCTGTTTTTT.

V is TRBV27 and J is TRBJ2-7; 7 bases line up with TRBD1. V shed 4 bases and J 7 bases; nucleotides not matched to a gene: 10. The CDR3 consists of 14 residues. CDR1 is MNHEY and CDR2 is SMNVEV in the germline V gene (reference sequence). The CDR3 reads CASSSPRGGSEQYF. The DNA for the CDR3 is TGTGCCAGCAGTTCTCCTCGAGGGGGCAGTGAGCAGTACTTC.

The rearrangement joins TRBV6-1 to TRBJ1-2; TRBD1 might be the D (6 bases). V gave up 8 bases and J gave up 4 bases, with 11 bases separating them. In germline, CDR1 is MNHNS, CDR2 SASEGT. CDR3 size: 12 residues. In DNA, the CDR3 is TGTGCCAGCCTTAAGACAGGCTATGGCTACACCTTC. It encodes CASLKTGYGYTF.

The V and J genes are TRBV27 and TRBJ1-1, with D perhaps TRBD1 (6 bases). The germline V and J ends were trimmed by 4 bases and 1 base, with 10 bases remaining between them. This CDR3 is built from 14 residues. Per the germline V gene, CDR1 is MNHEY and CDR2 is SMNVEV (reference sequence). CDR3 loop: CASSSSGQNTEAFF. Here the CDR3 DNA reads TGTGCCAGCAGTTCATCGGGACAGAACACTGAAGCTTTCTTT.

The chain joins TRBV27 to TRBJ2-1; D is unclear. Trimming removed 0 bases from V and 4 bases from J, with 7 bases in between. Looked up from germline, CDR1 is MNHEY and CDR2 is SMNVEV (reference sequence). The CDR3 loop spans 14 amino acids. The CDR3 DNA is TGTGCCAGCAGTTTATCAACAGCATACAATGAGCAGTTCTTC. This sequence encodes CASSLSTAYNEQFF.

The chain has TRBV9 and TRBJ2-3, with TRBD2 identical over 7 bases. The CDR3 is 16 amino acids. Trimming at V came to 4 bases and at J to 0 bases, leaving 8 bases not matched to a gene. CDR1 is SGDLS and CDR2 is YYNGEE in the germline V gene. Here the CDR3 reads CASSSYLAVSTDTQYF. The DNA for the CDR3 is TGTGCCAGCAGCTCATACCTAGCGGTTAGCACAGATACGCAGTATTTT.

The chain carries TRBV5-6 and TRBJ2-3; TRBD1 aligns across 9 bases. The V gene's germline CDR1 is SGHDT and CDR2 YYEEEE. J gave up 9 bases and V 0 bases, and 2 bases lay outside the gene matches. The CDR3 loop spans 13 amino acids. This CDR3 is CASSLGTGDTQYF. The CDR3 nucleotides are TGTGCCAGCAGCTTGGGGACAGGGGACACGCAGTATTTT.

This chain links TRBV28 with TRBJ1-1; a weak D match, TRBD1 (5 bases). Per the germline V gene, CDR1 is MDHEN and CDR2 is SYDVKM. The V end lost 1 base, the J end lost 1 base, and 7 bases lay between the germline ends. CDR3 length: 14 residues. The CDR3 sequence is CASSLLGENTEAFF. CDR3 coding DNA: TGTGCCAGCAGTTTATTAGGGGAGAACACTGAAGCTTTCTTT.

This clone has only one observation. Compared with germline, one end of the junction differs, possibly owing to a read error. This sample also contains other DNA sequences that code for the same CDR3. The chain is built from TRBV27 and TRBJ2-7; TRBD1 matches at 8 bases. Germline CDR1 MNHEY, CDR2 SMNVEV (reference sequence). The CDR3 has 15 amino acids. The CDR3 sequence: CASSLSGTGVYEQYF. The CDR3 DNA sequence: TGTGCCAGCAGTCTATCCGGGACAGGCGTCTACGAGCAGTACTTC.

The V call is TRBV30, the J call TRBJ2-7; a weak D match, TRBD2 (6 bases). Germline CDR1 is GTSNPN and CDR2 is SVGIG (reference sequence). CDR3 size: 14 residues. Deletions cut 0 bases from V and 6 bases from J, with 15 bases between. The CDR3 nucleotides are TGTGCCTGGAGTGTAGCCGGGGGACTTCTCGAGCAGTACTTC. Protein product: CAWSVAGGLLEQYF.

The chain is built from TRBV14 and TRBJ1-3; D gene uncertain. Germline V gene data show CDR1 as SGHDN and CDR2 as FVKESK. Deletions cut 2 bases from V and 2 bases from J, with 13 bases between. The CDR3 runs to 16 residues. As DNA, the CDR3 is TGTGCCAGCAGCCAATGGGTGGGAGCAACTGGAAACACCATATATTTT. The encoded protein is CASSQWVGATGNTIYF.

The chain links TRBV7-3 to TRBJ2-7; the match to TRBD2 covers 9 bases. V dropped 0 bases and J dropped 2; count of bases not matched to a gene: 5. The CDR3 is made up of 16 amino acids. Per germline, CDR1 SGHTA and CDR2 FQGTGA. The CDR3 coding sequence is TGTGCCAGCAGCTTAACGCCTAGCGGGACTCCCTACGAGCAGTACTTC. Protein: CASSLTPSGTPYEQYF.

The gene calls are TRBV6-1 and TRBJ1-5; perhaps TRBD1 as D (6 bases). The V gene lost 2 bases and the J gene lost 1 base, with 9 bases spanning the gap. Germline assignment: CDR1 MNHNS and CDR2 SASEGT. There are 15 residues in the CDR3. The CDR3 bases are TGTGCCAGCAGTGAATGGGGGCCAAGCAATCAGCCCCAGCATTTT. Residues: CASSEWGPSNQPQHF.

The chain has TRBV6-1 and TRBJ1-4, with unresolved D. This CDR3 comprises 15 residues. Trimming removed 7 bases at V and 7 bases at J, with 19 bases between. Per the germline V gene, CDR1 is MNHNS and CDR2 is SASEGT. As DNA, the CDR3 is TGTGCCAGCATTCTGAGGGTGTCGGGTGGTGAAAAACTGTTTTTT. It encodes CASILRVSGGEKLFF.

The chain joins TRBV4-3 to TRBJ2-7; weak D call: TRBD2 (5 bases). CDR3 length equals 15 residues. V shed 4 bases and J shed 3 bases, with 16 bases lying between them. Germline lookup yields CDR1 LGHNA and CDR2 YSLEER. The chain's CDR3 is CASSPSWGASYEQYF. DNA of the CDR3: TGCGCCAGCAGCCCTTCTTGGGGAGCCAGCTACGAGCAGTACTTC.

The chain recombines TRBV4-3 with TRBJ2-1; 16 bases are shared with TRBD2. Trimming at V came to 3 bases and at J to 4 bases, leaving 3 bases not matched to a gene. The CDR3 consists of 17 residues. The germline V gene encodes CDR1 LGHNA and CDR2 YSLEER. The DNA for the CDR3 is TGCGCCAGCAGCCAGGGACTAGCGGGAGGGAGTTACAATGAGCAGTTCTTC. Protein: CASSQGLAGGSYNEQFF.

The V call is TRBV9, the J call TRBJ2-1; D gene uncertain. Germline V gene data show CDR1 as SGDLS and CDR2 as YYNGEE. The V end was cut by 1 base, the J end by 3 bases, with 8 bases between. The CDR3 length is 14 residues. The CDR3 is CASSVSPNYNEQFF. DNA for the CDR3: TGTGCCAGCAGCGTATCTCCTAACTACAATGAGCAGTTCTTC.

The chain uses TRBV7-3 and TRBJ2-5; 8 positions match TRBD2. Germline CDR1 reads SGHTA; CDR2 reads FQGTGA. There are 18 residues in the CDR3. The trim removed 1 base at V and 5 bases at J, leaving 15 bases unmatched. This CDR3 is CASSLKIQELAERETQYF. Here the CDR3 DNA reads TGTGCCAGCAGCTTAAAAATCCAGGAACTAGCGGAGAGGGAGACCCAGTACTTC. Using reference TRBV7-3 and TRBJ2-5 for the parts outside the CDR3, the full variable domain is GAGVSQTPSNKVTEKGKYVELRCDPISGHTALYWYRQSLGQGPEFLIYFQGTGAADDSGLPNDRFFAVRPEGSVSTLKIQRTERGDSAVYLCASSLKIQELAERETQYFGPGTRLLVL.

The CDR3 reads CASSLGVAEETQYF. The CDR3 nucleotides are TGTGCCAGCAGTTTAGGAGTAGCGGAAGAGACCCAGTACTTC. The rearrangement uses TRBV28 and TRBJ2-5, with D possibly TRBD2 on 6 matching bases. The CDR3 contains 14 residues. Trimming removed 2 bases from V and 3 bases from J, with 10 bases in between. The V gene's germline CDR1 is MDHEN and CDR2 SYDVKM.

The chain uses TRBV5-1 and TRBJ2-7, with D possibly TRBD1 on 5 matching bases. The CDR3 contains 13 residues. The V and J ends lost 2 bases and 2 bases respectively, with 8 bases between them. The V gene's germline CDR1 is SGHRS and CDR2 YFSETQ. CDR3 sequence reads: CASSLEDTYEQYF. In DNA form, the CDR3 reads TGCGCCAGCAGCTTAGAGGACACCTACGAGCAGTACTTC.

CDR3 sequence: CAWSQGQGGYEQYF. In DNA form, the CDR3 reads TGTGCCTGGAGCCAAGGACAGGGCGGCTACGAGCAGTACTTC. The chain links TRBV30 to TRBJ2-7, with 8 bases aligning to TRBD1. This CDR3 comprises 14 residues. V was pared by 3 bases and J by 3 bases, with 7 bases of the junction left unmatched. CDR1 GTSNPN and CDR2 SVGIG come from the germline V gene (reference sequence).

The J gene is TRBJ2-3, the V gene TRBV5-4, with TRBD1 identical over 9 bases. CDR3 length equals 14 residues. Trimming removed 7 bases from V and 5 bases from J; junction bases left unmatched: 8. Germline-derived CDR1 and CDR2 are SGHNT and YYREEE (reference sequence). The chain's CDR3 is CASHLRTGEDTQYF. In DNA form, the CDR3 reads TGTGCCAGCCACCTCAGGACAGGGGAAGATACGCAGTATTTT. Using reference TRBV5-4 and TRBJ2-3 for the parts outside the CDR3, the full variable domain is ETGVTQSPTHLIKTRGQQVTLRCSSQSGHNTVSWYQQALGQGPQFIFQYYREEENGRGNFPPRFSGLQFPNYSSELNVNALELDDSALYLCASHLRTGEDTQYFGPGTRLTVL.

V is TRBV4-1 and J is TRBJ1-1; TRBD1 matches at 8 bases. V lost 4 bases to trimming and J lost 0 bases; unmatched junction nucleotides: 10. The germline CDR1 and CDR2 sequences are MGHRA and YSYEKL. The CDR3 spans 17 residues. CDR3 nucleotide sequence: TGCGCCAGCAGCCGATCCCCGGGACAGGTTATGAACACTGAAGCTTTCTTT. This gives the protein CASSRSPGQVMNTEAFF.

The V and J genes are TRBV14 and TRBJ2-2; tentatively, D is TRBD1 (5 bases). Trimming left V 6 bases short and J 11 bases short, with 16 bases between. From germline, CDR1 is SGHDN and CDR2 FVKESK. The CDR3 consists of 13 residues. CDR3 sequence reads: CASRDIVGPELFF. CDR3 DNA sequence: TGTGCCAGCAGGGACATCGTAGGTCCAGAGCTGTTTTTT.